One sample yielded the 24 T cell receptor beta chains listed below, sequenced in a study of Graves' ophthalmopathy and Graves' hyperthyroidism. Amplifying from RNA transcripts, the study obtained TCR beta CDR3 regions. RT-PCR was first run with HTBI primers, then multiplex PCR in a second round. TCRdb passed the multiplex PCR reads through MiXCR, listing each CDR3 protein once. The sample holds around 170,000 distinct CDR3 sequences; roughly two fifths are singletons and the top ten take 5.8%. The source material was peripheral blood. The receptors here all came from a woman aged 40 to 49 with Graves' ophthalmopathy.

The chain joins TRBV12-3 or TRBV12-4 to TRBJ1-2; D possibly corresponds to TRBD1 (6 bases). This CDR3 has 14 amino acids. V was trimmed by 5 bases and J by 4 bases, leaving 14 bases between them. CDR3 loop: CASSPGGGGYGYTF. The CDR3 region has the DNA TGTGCCAGCAGTCCCGGTGGAGGGGGCTATGGCTACACCTTC.

In regard to this clonotype: The junction departs from germline at one end; a sequencing error may be responsible. The chain has TRBV6-5 and TRBJ2-7; no reliable D call. The CDR3 covers 13 residues. In germline, CDR1 is MNHEY, CDR2 SVGAGI. The CDR3: CASSYSSSSEQYF. CDR3 sequence (DNA): TGTGCCAGCAGTTACAGCAGTTCCTCCGAGCAGTACTTC.

This clonotype was seen at least ten times. CDR3 bases: TGTGCCACCAGCAGAGATCCCCGGGACCCCTACGAGCAGTACTTC. Translated, it gives CATSRDPRDPYEQYF. The J gene is TRBJ2-7, the V gene TRBV15; D possibly matches TRBD1 or TRBD2 (5 bases each). Germline assignment: CDR1 LNHNV and CDR2 YYDKDF (reference sequence). Between the trimmed V and J ends, which lost 0 bases and 2 bases, there was a span of 11 bases. The CDR3 loop spans 15 amino acids.

There are many counts of this clonotype. The chain joins TRBV12-3 or TRBV12-4 to TRBJ2-7, with TRBD1 identical over 10 bases. The CDR3 has 15 amino acids. Trimming took 3 bases from V and 5 from J; bases not matched to a gene: 7. In DNA, the CDR3 is TGTGCCAGCAGTTTTGGGGGGACAGGGGTTAACGAGCAGTACTTC. Translated: CASSFGGTGVNEQYF.

The rearrangement uses TRBV20-1 and TRBJ1-6; D call uncertain. V lost 0 bases and J 2 bases, leaving 5 bases between the germline ends. The CDR3 length is 14 residues. CDR1 and CDR2 from the germline V gene are DFQATT and SNEGSKA (reference sequence). CDR3 nucleotides: TGCAGTGCTAGAGACGGGGCCTATAATTCACCCCTCCACTTT. It yields the protein CSARDGAYNSPLHF.

The chain links TRBV6-1 to TRBJ1-5, with no clear D. V lost 0 bases, J lost 3 bases, and 9 bases lay in between. CDR3 size: 15 residues. CDR1 is MNHNS, CDR2 SASEGT, per germline. CDR3: CASSEAGPANQPQHF. The CDR3, as DNA: TGTGCCAGCAGTGAAGCAGGGCCGGCCAATCAGCCCCAGCATTTT.

There are many counts of this clonotype. This chain joins TRBV25-1 and TRBJ1-6, with a possible D match to TRBD1 (5 bases). Germline CDR1 reads MGHDK; CDR2 reads SYGVNS. Trimming removed 6 bases at V and 6 bases at J, with 12 bases between. The CDR3 is made up of 14 amino acids. CDR3 protein: CASRRDGTNSPLHF. DNA for the CDR3: TGTGCCAGCAGGAGGGACGGAACTAATTCACCCCTCCACTTT.

The chain combines TRBV28 with TRBJ1-2, with 8 bases identical to TRBD1. This CDR3 spans 15 amino acids. The germline V gene has CDR1 MDHEN and CDR2 SYDVKM. The ends lost 3 bases at V and 2 bases at J; junction bases unmatched: 5. CDR3 bases: TGTGCCAGCAGTTTCTGGGGACAGGCAAACTATGGCTACACCTTC. It is translated as CASSFWGQANYGYTF.

The chain combines TRBV27 with TRBJ1-6; 9 nucleotides align to TRBD1. The CDR3 is 15 amino acids. The V gene's germline CDR1 is MNHEY and CDR2 SMNVEV (reference sequence). V trimming: 2 bases; J trimming: 10 bases; junction bases outside the gene matches: 6. This CDR3 reads CASSLIQGASSPLHF. CDR3 sequence (DNA): TGTGCCAGCAGTTTAATACAGGGGGCCAGCTCACCCCTCCACTTT.

The gene calls are TRBV6-1 and TRBJ1-5, with D uncertain. The CDR3 totals 16 residues. The ends were cut back, 1 base at V and 3 bases at J, with 13 bases in the middle. The germline V gene has CDR1 MNHNS and CDR2 SASEGT. DNA of the CDR3: TGTGCCAGCAGTGAAGGCCGCCACCCGATCAATCAGCCCCAGCATTTT. It is translated as CASSEGRHPINQPQHF.

This clonotype was counted between two and nine times. The chain uses TRBV12-3 or TRBV12-4 and TRBJ2-5, with D perhaps TRBD1 or TRBD2 (5 bases each). Trimming stripped 8 bases from V and 5 bases from J, with 15 bases between. The CDR3 is 13 residues long. CDR3 region: CASGTGLGETQYF. In DNA, the CDR3 is TGTGCCAGCGGAACGGGGCTTGGGGAGACCCAGTACTTC.

This clonotype has ten or more counts. The gene calls are TRBV5-1 and TRBJ2-7, with D maybe TRBD2 (7 bases). This CDR3 has 13 residues. CDR1 and CDR2 (germline): SGHRS, YFSETQ. Trimming stripped 0 bases from V and 7 bases from J, with 11 bases between. The CDR3 spells CASSLEGGYEQYF. CDR3 DNA sequence: TGCGCCAGCAGCTTGGAGGGGGGGTATGAGCAGTACTTC. Together with reference TRBV5-1 and TRBJ2-7, the CDR3 gives the full variable domain: KAGVTQTPRYLIKTRGQQVTLSCSPISGHRSVSWYQQTPGQGLQFLFEYFSETQRNKGNFPGRFSGRQFSNSRSEMNVSTLELGDSALYLCASSLEGGYEQYFGPGTRLTVT.

This clonotype came up many times. The V call is TRBV7-8, the J call TRBJ1-3; no reliable D call. Looked up from germline, CDR1 is SGHVS and CDR2 is FQNEAQ. This CDR3 is built from 12 residues. Trimming cost V 5 bases and J 1 base, with 3 bases left between them. The CDR3 protein is CASSNSGNTIYF. CDR3 bases: TGTGCCAGCAGCAATTCTGGAAACACCATATATTTT.

This rearrangement joins TRBV6-5 to TRBJ2-5; the D gene is possibly TRBD2 (6 bases). Looked up from germline, CDR1 is MNHEY and CDR2 is SVGAGI. The CDR3 runs 16 residues. Trimming shortened V by 1 base and J by 2 bases, and 14 bases separated the two germline ends. The CDR3 nucleotides read TGTGCCAGCAGTTACTTAATGCGGGAACCACAAGAGACCCAGTACTTC. The encoded protein is CASSYLMREPQETQYF.

V usage is TRBV6-2 or TRBV6-3 and J usage is TRBJ2-5; TRBD2 aligns across 7 bases. After removal of 2 bases from V and 4 bases from J, the junction contained 7 bases not matched to a gene. This CDR3 is built from 15 residues. Germline V gene data show CDR1 as MNHEY and CDR2 as SVGEGT. The CDR3 here is CASSYVPAGVETQYF. For the CDR3, the DNA is TGTGCCAGCAGTTACGTCCCTGCGGGAGTAGAGACCCAGTACTTC.

The V gene is TRBV11-2, the J gene TRBJ2-7; 9 positions agree with TRBD1. CDR1 is SGHAT, CDR2 FQNNGV, per germline. V was pared by 4 bases and J by 7 bases, with 17 bases of the junction left unmatched. This CDR3 region has 17 residues. The CDR3 loop is CASSSDGPGTGLFEQYF. The CDR3 DNA follows: TGTGCCAGCAGCTCAGACGGACCCGGGACAGGGTTGTTTGAGCAGTACTTC.

There are many counts of this clonotype. This sequence joins TRBV4-1 and TRBJ2-2, with TRBD1 matching over 7 bases. This CDR3 region has 15 residues. Germline CDR1 MGHRA, CDR2 YSYEKL. The J segment lost 4 bases and the V segment lost 3 bases, leaving 5 bases of the junction unmatched. This chain's CDR3 is CASSHSQGTTGELFF. Here the CDR3 DNA reads TGCGCCAGCAGCCATTCACAGGGGACCACCGGGGAGCTGTTTTTT.

The genes are TRBV5-1 and TRBJ1-2, with no clear D. Deletions cut 0 bases from V and 5 bases from J, with 8 bases between. The CDR3 covers 13 residues. In germline, CDR1 is SGHRS, CDR2 YFSETQ. The CDR3 sequence: CASSLEQWYGYTF. In DNA form, the CDR3 reads TGCGCCAGCAGCTTGGAGCAGTGGTATGGCTACACCTTC.

The chain links TRBV6-2 or TRBV6-3 to TRBJ2-2, with TRBD1 identical over 10 bases. The CDR3 sequence is 14 residues long. CDR1 and CDR2 from the germline V gene are MNHEY and SVGEGT. The junction had 3 bases not matched to a gene; V was cut back by 6 bases and J by 5 bases. The CDR3 DNA follows: TGTGCCAGCAGAGGACAGGGGGAAACCGGGGAGCTGTTTTTT. Translation: CASRGQGETGELFF.

This clonotype was seen at least ten times. DNA of the CDR3: TGCGCCAGCAGCTTCGGACTAGTTCAAGAGACCCAGTACTTC. Its protein is CASSFGLVQETQYF. The chain has TRBV5-1 and TRBJ2-5, with 7 bases identical to TRBD2. This CDR3 comprises 14 residues. Germline-derived CDR1 and CDR2 are SGHRS and YFSETQ. With 2 bases clipped from V and 2 bases from J, the junction kept 3 bases outside the gene matches.

This clonotype came up many times. The chain combines TRBV6-5 with TRBJ2-5, with D perhaps TRBD2 (5 bases). CDR3 length equals 12 residues. Trimming left V 8 bases short and J 5 bases short, with 12 bases between. Germline lookup yields CDR1 MNHEY and CDR2 SVGAGI. Here the CDR3 DNA reads TGTGCCAGCGGAGGACCCCTCGAGACCCAGTACTTC. Encoded protein: CASGGPLETQYF.

This clonotype has just a few counts. The genes are TRBV12-3 or TRBV12-4 and TRBJ2-5; D is possibly TRBD1 (6 bases). Deletions cut 4 bases from V and 5 bases from J, with 11 bases between. This CDR3 is 13 amino acids long. The CDR3, as DNA: TGTGCCAGCAGTTGGGGGCGGAGGGAGACCCAGTACTTC. Translated: CASSWGRRETQYF.

The chain uses TRBV6-1 and TRBJ1-1, with a tentative D call TRBD1 (5 bases). Trimming cost V 6 bases and J 4 bases, with 12 bases left between them. Germline CDR1 is MNHNS and CDR2 is SASEGT. The CDR3 covers 13 residues. The CDR3 coding sequence is TGTGCCAGCAGACCCGAGGGGCTCACTGAAGCTTTCTTT. This codes for CASRPEGLTEAFF.

This clonotype was counted ten times or more. The genes are TRBV6-5 and TRBJ1-1; no clear D. CDR1 is MNHEY, CDR2 SVGAGI, per germline. The CDR3 extends over 12 amino acids. V gave up 6 bases and J gave up 3 bases, with 8 bases separating them. The CDR3 DNA is TGTGCCAGCAGGGTTTGGGACACTGAAGCTTTCTTT. Amino acid sequence: CASRVWDTEAFF.